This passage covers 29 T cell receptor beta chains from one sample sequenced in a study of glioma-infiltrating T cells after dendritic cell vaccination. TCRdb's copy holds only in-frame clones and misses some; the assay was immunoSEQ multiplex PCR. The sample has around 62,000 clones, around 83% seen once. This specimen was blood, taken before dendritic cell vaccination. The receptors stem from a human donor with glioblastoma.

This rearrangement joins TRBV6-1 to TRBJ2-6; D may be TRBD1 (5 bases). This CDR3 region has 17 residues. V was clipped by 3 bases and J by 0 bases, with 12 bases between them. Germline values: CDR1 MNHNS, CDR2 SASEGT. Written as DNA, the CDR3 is TGTGCCAGCAGTGACCCAGGGTCGAGCTCTGGGGCCAACGTCCTGACTTTC. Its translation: CASSDPGSSSGANVLTF.

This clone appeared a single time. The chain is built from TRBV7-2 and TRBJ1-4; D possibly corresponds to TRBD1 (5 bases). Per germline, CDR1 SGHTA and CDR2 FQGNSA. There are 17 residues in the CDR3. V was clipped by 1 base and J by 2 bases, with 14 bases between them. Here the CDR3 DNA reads TGTGCCAGCAGCTTAGTACGAAGGCAGGGTACTAATGAAAAACTGTTTTTT. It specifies CASSLVRRQGTNEKLFF.

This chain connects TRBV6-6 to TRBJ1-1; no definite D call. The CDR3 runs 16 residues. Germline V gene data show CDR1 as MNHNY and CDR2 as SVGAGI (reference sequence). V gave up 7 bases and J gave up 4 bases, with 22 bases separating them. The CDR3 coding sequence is TGTGCCAGCATCAACGGCGGCGGAGCGGAGGGCACTGAAGCTTTCTTT. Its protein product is CASINGGGAEGTEAFF.

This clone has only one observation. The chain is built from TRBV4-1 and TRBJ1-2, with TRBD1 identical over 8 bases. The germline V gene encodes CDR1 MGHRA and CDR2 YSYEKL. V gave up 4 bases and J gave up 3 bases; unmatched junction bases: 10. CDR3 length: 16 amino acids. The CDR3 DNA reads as TGCGCCAGCAGCCGCGGGGGACAGGATATTTACTATGGCTACACCTTC. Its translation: CASSRGGQDIYYGYTF.

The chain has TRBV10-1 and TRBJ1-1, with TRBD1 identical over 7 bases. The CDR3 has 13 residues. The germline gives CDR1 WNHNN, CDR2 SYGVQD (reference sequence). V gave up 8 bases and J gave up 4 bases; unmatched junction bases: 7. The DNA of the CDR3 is TGCGCCAGCTCCCGGAACAGGGGCACTGAAGCTTTCTTT. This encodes CASSRNRGTEAFF.

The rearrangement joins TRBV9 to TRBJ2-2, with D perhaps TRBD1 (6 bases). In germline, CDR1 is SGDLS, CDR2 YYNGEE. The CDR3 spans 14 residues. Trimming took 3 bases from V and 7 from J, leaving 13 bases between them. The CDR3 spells CASSASGQLGELFF. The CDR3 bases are TGTGCCAGCAGCGCATCCGGACAGCTCGGGGAGCTGTTTTTT.

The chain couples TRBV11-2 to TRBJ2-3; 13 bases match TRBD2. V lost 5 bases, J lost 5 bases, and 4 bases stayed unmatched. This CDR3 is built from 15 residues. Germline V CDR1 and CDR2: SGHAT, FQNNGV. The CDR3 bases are TGTGCCAGCAGCCCAAGGACTAGCGGGGGAGATACGCAGTATTTT. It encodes CASSPRTSGGDTQYF. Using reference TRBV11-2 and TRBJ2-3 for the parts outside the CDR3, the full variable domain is EAGVAQSPRYKIIEKRQSVAFWCNPISGHATLYWYQQILGQGPKLLIQFQNNGVVDDSQLPKDRFSAERLKGVDSTLKIQPAKLEDSAVYLCASSPRTSGGDTQYFGPGTRLTVL.

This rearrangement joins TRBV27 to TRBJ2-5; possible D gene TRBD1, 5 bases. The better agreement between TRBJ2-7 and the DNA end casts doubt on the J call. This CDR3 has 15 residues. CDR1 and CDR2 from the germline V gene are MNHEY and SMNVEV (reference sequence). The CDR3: CASSFLQELGYEQYF. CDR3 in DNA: TGTGCCAGCAGTTTTTTACAGGAACTTGGCTACGAGCAGTACTTC.

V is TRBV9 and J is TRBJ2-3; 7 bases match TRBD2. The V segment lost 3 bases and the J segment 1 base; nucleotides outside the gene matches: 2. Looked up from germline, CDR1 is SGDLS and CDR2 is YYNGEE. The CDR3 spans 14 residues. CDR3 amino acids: CASSGGGRTDTQYF. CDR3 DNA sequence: TGTGCCAGCAGCGGCGGGGGTCGCACAGATACGCAGTATTTT.

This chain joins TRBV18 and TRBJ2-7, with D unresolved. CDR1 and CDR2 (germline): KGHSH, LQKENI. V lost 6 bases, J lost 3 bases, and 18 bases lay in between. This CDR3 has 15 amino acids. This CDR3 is CASSLEARRHYEQYF. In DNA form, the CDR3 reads TGTGCCAGCTCTCTGGAAGCGAGACGTCACTACGAGCAGTACTTC.

Here the CDR3 DNA reads TGTGCCAGCATCCAGGGGTTGGCAAATTCACCCCTCCACTTT. Its translation is CASIQGLANSPLHF. The rearrangement joins TRBV2 to TRBJ1-6, with D possibly matching TRBD1 (6 bases). The CDR3 loop spans 14 amino acids. Trimming left V 7 bases short and J 7 bases short, with 14 bases between. CDR1 is SNHLY and CDR2 is FYNNEI in the germline V gene.

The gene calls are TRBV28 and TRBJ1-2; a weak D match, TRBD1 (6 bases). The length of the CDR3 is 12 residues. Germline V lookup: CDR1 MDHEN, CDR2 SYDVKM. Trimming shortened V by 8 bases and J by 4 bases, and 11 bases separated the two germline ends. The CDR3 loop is CASHRVGYGYTF. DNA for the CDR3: TGTGCCAGCCACAGGGTAGGCTATGGCTACACCTTC.

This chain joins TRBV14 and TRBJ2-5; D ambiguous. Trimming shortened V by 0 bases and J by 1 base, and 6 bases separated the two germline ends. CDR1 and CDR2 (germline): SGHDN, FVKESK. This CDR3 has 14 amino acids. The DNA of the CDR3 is TGTGCCAGCAGCCAAGATTTCGGCCAAGAGACCCAGTACTTC. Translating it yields CASSQDFGQETQYF.

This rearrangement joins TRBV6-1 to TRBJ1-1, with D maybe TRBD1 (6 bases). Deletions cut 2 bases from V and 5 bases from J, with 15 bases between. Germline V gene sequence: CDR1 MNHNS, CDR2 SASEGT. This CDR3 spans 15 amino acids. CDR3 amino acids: CASSELGGGPTEAFF. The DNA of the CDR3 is TGTGCCAGCAGTGAACTGGGAGGGGGTCCGACTGAAGCTTTCTTT.

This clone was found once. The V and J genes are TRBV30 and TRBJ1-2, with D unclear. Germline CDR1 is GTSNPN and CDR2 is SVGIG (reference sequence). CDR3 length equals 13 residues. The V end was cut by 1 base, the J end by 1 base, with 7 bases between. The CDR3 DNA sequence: TGTGCCTGGAGTGCCCGTTATAACTATGGCTACACCTTC. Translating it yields CAWSARYNYGYTF.

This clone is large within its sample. The CDR3 reads CASGGSRRGDTGELFF. CDR3 coding DNA: TGTGCGTCAGGGGGGTCTCGAAGGGGGGACACCGGGGAGCTGTTTTTT. V and J are TRBV11-3 and TRBJ2-2, with D possibly being TRBD1 (7 bases). CDR1 is SGHNT and CDR2 is YENEEA in the germline V gene. The CDR3 is made up of 16 amino acids.

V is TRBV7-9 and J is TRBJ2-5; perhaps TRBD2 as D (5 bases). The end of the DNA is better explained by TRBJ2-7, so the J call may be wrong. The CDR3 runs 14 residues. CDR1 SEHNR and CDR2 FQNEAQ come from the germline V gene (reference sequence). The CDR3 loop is CASSFRGSGREQYF. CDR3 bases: TGTGCCAGCAGCTTTCGGGGTTCTGGGCGCGAGCAGTACTTC.

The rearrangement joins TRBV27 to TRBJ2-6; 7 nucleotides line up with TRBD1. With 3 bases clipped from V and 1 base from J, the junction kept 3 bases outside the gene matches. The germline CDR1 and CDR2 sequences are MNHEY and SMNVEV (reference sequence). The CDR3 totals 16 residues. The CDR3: CASSLRTGSGANVLTF. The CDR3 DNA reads TGTGCCAGCAGTTTGCGGACAGGATCTGGGGCCAACGTCCTGACTTTC.

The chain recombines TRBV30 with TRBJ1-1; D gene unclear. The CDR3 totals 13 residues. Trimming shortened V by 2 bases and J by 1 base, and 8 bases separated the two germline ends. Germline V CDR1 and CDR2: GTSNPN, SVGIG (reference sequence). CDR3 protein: CAWSLVRNTEAFF. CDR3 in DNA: TGTGCCTGGAGTCTAGTGCGGAACACTGAAGCTTTCTTT.

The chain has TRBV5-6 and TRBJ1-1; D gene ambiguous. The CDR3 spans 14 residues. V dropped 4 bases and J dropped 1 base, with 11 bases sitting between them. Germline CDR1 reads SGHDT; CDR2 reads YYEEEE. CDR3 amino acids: CASSTPAGNTEAFF. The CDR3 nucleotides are TGTGCCAGCAGCACTCCCGCCGGGAACACTGAAGCTTTCTTT.

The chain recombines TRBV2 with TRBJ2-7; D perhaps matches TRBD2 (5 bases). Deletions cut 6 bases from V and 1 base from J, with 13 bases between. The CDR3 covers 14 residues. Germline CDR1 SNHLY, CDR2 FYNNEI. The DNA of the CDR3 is TGTGCCAGCAGGGAGGACGGGCTTTCCTACGAGCAGTACTTC. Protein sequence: CASREDGLSYEQYF.

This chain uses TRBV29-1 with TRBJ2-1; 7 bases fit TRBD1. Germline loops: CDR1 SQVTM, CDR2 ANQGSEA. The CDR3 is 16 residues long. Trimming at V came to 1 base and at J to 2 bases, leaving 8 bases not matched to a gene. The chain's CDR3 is CSVEALTGNAYNEQFF. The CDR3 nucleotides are TGCAGCGTTGAAGCACTGACAGGGAACGCCTACAATGAGCAGTTCTTC.

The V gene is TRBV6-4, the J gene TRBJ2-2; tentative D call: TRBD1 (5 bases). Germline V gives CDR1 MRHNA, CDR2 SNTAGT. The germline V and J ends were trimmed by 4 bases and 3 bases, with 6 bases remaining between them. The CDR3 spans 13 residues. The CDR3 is CASSGQYTGELFF. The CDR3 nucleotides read TGTGCCAGCAGTGGACAGTACACCGGGGAGCTGTTTTTT.

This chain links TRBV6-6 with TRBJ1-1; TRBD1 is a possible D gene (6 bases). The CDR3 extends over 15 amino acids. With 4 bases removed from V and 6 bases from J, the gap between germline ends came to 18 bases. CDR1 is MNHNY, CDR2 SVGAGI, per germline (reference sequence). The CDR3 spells CASSSLAGVGSEAFF. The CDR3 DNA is TGTGCCAGCAGTTCCTTGGCAGGGGTTGGCTCTGAAGCTTTCTTT.

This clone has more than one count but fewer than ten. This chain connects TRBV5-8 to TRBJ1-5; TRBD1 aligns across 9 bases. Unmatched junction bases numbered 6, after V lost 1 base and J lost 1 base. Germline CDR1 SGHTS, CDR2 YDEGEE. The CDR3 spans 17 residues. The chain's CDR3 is CASSLWTGEGSNQPQHF. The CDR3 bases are TGTGCCAGCAGCTTGTGGACAGGGGAAGGAAGCAATCAGCCCCAGCATTTT.

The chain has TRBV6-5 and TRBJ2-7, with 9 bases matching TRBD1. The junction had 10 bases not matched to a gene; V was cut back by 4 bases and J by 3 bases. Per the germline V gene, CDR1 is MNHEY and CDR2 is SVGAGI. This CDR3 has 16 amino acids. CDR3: CASSSGVGTGFYEQYF. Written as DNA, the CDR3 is TGTGCCAGCAGTTCGGGTGTAGGGACAGGGTTCTACGAGCAGTACTTC.

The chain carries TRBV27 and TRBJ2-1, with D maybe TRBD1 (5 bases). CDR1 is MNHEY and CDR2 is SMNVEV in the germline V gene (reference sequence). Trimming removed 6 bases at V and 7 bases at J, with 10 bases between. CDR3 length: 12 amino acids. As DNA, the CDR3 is TGTGCCAGCAGGACAGCCCTAAATGAGCAGTTCTTC. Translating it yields CASRTALNEQFF.

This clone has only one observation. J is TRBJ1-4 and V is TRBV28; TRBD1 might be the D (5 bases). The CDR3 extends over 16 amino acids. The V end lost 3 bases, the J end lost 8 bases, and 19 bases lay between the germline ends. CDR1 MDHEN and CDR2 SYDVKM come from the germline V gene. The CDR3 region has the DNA TGTGCCAGCAGTTTTCTACTTTCGGGGGACGAGGAAAAACTGTTTTTT. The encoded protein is CASSFLLSGDEEKLFF. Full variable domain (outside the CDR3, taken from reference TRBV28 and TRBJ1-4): DVKVTQSSRYLVKRTGEKVFLECVQDMDHENMFWYRQDPGLGLRLIYFSYDVKMKEKGDIPEGYSVSREKKERFSLILESASTNQTSMYLCASSFLLSGDEEKLFFGSGTQLSVL.

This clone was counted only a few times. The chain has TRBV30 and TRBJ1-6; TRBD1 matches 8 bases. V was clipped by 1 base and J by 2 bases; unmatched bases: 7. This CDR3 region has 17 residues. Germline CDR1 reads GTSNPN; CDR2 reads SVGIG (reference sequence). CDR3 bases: TGTGCCTGGAGTGGTCGACAGGGGTTCACCTATAATTCACCCCTCCACTTT. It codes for CAWSGRQGFTYNSPLHF.